One sample yielded the 21 T cell receptor beta chains listed below, sequenced in a study of Ad26.COV2.S vaccination and SARS-CoV-2 variants. Treatment given: 19 received Ad26.COV2.S at low or high dose, single or two shots; about 5 received placebo; per-sample allocation not given. On day 63 after the first injection, vaccine and placebo recipients gave samples. Profiled with immunoSEQ multiplex PCR; TCRdb holds only in-frame clones, not every one. The sample lists 510,000 or so clones, around nine tenths occurring once. Sequenced material: peripheral blood, taken in a trial of Ad26.COV2.S vaccine versus placebo. Every receptor here comes from a person aged 18-65 years who received the Ad26.COV2.S COVID-19 vaccine or a placebo.

This sequence joins TRBV19 and TRBJ2-3; TRBD1 matches at 7 bases. The CDR3 loop spans 13 amino acids. Losses at the gene ends were 8 bases for V and 5 bases for J; bases not matched to a gene: 7. CDR1 is LNHDA and CDR2 is SQIVND in the germline V gene (reference sequence). Written as DNA, the CDR3 is TGTGCCAGTTTCGACAGGGTGGGAGATACGCAGTATTTT. The encoded protein is CASFDRVGDTQYF.

The chain recombines TRBV27 with TRBJ1-1; D might be TRBD1 (5 bases). V was clipped by 2 bases and J by 0 bases, with 19 bases between them. The germline CDR1 and CDR2 sequences are MNHEY and SMNVEV (reference sequence). This CDR3 region has 18 residues. CDR3 coding DNA: TGTGCCAGCAGTTTACTATCCCCCGGGACGGACCTGAACACTGAAGCTTTCTTT. Its translation: CASSLLSPGTDLNTEAFF.

The genes are TRBV6-5 and TRBJ1-1, with D perhaps TRBD1 (5 bases). The CDR3 has 15 amino acids. The V gene lost 3 bases and the J gene lost 7 bases, with 18 bases spanning the gap. The V gene's germline CDR1 is MNHEY and CDR2 SVGAGI. As DNA, the CDR3 is TGTGCCAGCAGTTATTATTATGGGAAGGGGTATGAAGCTTTCTTT. It encodes CASSYYYGKGYEAFF.

The genes are TRBV7-9 and TRBJ1-1; the match to TRBD1 covers 11 bases. The V gene end was trimmed by 5 bases and the J gene end by 5 bases; junction bases not matched to a gene: 7. Germline V gives CDR1 SEHNR, CDR2 FQNEAQ (reference sequence). This CDR3 has 15 residues. CDR3 nucleotides: TGTGCCAGCAGCCCAGGACAGGGGGCCCGAACTGAAGCTTTCTTT. Protein product: CASSPGQGARTEAFF.

Turning to this clone: Other DNA sequences within the sample encode an identical CDR3. This chain links TRBV5-1 with TRBJ2-2; 7 bases match TRBD2. This CDR3 region has 15 residues. The trim removed 4 bases at V and 0 bases at J, leaving 3 bases unmatched. Per germline, CDR1 SGHRS and CDR2 YFSETQ. CDR3 residues: CASSRLAANTGELFF. The CDR3 coding sequence is TGCGCCAGCAGCCGGCTAGCGGCGAACACCGGGGAGCTGTTTTTT.

The gene calls are TRBV19 and TRBJ1-4; no firm D call. The ends were cut back, 4 bases at V and 3 bases at J, with 12 bases in the middle. This CDR3 has 15 residues. Germline V gene lookup returns CDR1 LNHDA and CDR2 SQIVND (reference sequence). This chain's CDR3 is CASSTTGPSNEKLFF. The CDR3 DNA sequence: TGTGCCAGTAGTACCACCGGGCCTTCTAATGAAAAACTGTTTTTT.

The chain joins TRBV6-6 to TRBJ1-5; the D gene is possibly TRBD1 (6 bases). Trimming left V 5 bases short and J 6 bases short, with 11 bases between. CDR1 MNHNY and CDR2 SVGAGI come from the germline V gene (reference sequence). CDR3 length: 13 amino acids. The CDR3 DNA reads as TGTGCCAGCAGTCCAGGGGTGGTTCAGCCCCAGCATTTT. This translates into CASSPGVVQPQHF.

The chain combines TRBV7-9 with TRBJ2-7, with 10 bases that match TRBD2. Trimming removed 1 base from V and 6 bases from J; junction bases left unmatched: 3. This CDR3 spans 14 amino acids. Germline V gene lookup returns CDR1 SEHNR and CDR2 FQNEAQ (reference sequence). Here the CDR3 reads CASSLGGTSAEQYF. Written as DNA, the CDR3 is TGTGCCAGCAGCTTAGGCGGGACTAGCGCCGAGCAGTACTTC.

The chain is built from TRBV28 and TRBJ2-1, with 7 positions matching TRBD2. Germline V lookup: CDR1 MDHEN, CDR2 SYDVKM. Unmatched junction bases numbered 5, after V lost 3 bases and J lost 9 bases. This CDR3 spans 13 amino acids. CDR3 in DNA: TGTGCCAGCAGTTTTTCTAGCGGCAGTGAGCAGTTCTTC. Its translation: CASSFSSGSEQFF.

This clone was detected a few times. The rearrangement joins TRBV6-6 to TRBJ2-1; D is undetermined. The CDR3 totals 11 residues. V was clipped by 7 bases and J by 10 bases, with 11 bases between them. Per the germline V gene, CDR1 is MNHNY and CDR2 is SVGAGI (reference sequence). The CDR3, as DNA: TGTGCCAGCATCTCCGGAGAGGAGCAGTTCTTC. Translating it yields CASISGEEQFF.

The genes are TRBV29-1 and TRBJ2-1; 9 bases agree with TRBD2. Per the germline V gene, CDR1 is SQVTM and CDR2 is ANQGSEA. This CDR3 has 16 amino acids. The V and J ends lost 3 bases and 5 bases, in that order; junction bases with no gene match: 11. The CDR3 nucleotides read TGCAGCGTTGACATTCCGGCTAGCGGGACTAACAATGAGCAGTTCTTC. Its translation is CSVDIPASGTNNEQFF.

The rearrangement uses TRBV6-5 and TRBJ2-7; D not resolved. Germline CDR1 is MNHEY and CDR2 is SVGAGI. The CDR3 is 14 residues long. V was trimmed by 7 bases and J by 4 bases, leaving 17 bases between them. The CDR3 sequence is CASTLKILTYEQYF. CDR3 sequence (DNA): TGTGCCAGCACCCTCAAGATACTAACGTACGAGCAGTACTTC.

The rearrangement uses TRBV28 and TRBJ2-2, with 10 bases that match TRBD2. The CDR3 has 16 amino acids. Germline V gene data show CDR1 as MDHEN and CDR2 as SYDVKM. V was pared by 4 bases and J by 4 bases, with 6 bases of the junction left unmatched. Written as DNA, the CDR3 is TGTGCCAGCAGTTCGATAGCGGGAGGACGCACCGGGGAGCTGTTTTTT. It translates to CASSSIAGGRTGELFF.

The chain's CDR3 is CASTWGGSETQYF. The CDR3 region has the DNA TGTGCCAGCACCTGGGGGGGGTCCGAGACCCAGTACTTC. The rearrangement links TRBV28 to TRBJ2-5; 7 nucleotides line up with TRBD2. Germline V CDR1 and CDR2: MDHEN, SYDVKM. V shed 7 bases and J 5 bases; nucleotides not matched to a gene: 7. This CDR3 has 13 amino acids.

The chain recombines TRBV19 with TRBJ2-1; 9 bases are shared with TRBD2. The trim removed 5 bases at V and 6 bases at J, leaving 11 bases unmatched. The CDR3 consists of 16 residues. Germline values: CDR1 LNHDA, CDR2 SQIVND (reference sequence). The DNA of the CDR3 is TGTGCCAGTAGTGCCAGGAGTCGAGCGGGAGGCAATGAGCAGTTCTTC. Amino acids: CASSARSRAGGNEQFF.

The genes are TRBV12-3 or TRBV12-4 and TRBJ1-6; 8 positions match TRBD1. The CDR3 is 12 amino acids. The trim removed 6 bases at V and 15 bases at J, leaving 7 bases unmatched. In DNA form, the CDR3 reads TGTGCCAGCAGGGACAGGGCATTTCGCCTCCACTTT. This codes for CASRDRAFRLHF.

The chain joins TRBV2 to TRBJ2-7, with 11 bases aligning to TRBD2. The CDR3 has 15 residues. Trimming cost V 4 bases and J 3 bases; bases outside gene matches: 5. Germline CDR1 SNHLY, CDR2 FYNNEI. The CDR3 sequence is CASSGGTSGNYEQYF. The CDR3 DNA reads as TGTGCCAGCAGTGGAGGGACTAGCGGAAACTACGAGCAGTACTTC.

The chain couples TRBV30 to TRBJ1-2; D may be TRBD1 (6 bases). Per germline, CDR1 GTSNPN and CDR2 SVGIG (reference sequence). V dropped 3 bases and J dropped 8 bases, with 16 bases sitting between them. This CDR3 is built from 13 residues. CDR3 region: CAWSLKGVGGYTF. DNA for the CDR3: TGTGCCTGGAGCCTAAAGGGGGTGGGCGGCTACACCTTC.

Worth noting for this clone: Other nucleotide sequences from this sample produce the same CDR3. The rearrangement uses TRBV6-5 and TRBJ1-1; TRBD1 matches at 7 bases. CDR1 is MNHEY and CDR2 is SVGAGI in the germline V gene. With V trimmed by 6 bases and J by 1 base, 2 bases remained unmatched. The CDR3 sequence is 13 residues long. CDR3 amino acids: CASSRQGNTEAFF. The CDR3 nucleotides read TGTGCCAGCAGCCGACAGGGGAACACTGAAGCTTTCTTT.

This clone was seen once. This chain links TRBV7-2 with TRBJ1-4; 7 bases agree with TRBD1. The V gene's germline CDR1 is SGHTA and CDR2 FQGNSA. This CDR3 is 16 amino acids long. The V gene end was trimmed by 5 bases and the J gene end by 6 bases; junction bases not matched to a gene: 12. The CDR3 nucleotides read TGTGCCAGCAGCCCCGGGTTAAGGGGGCTGGATGAAAAACTGTTTTTT. This gives the protein CASSPGLRGLDEKLFF.

This sequence joins TRBV5-6 and TRBJ2-2; a possible D gene is TRBD1 (5 bases). V lost 2 bases, J lost 6 bases, and 17 bases lay in between. This CDR3 has 16 amino acids. Per the germline V gene, CDR1 is SGHDT and CDR2 is YYEEEE. The CDR3 protein is CASSFWSGIVAGELFF. The CDR3 nucleotides read TGTGCCAGCAGCTTTTGGTCAGGGATAGTGGCCGGGGAGCTGTTTTTT. Variable domain in full (rest from reference TRBV5-6 and TRBJ2-2): DAGVTQSPTHLIKTRGQQVTLRCSPKSGHDTVSWYQQALGQGPQFIFQYYEEEERQRGNFPDRFSGHQFPNYSSELNVNALLLGDSALYLCASSFWSGIVAGELFFGEGSRLTVL.